The entry below describes one T cell receptor (beta chain). The germline CDR1 and CDR2 sequences are MNHEY and SVGAGI. The CDR3 has 14 residues. V was shortened by 2 bases and J by 2 bases, with 7 bases between the two germline ends. The sample originates from a study of siplizumab effects on memory and regulatory T cells. Clones were read by immunoSEQ multiplex PCR, and TCRdb kept only the in-frame ones, dropping some. The table includes tens of thousands of clones, 95% to 97% detected once. The rearrangement links TRBV6-5 to TRBJ1-3; D not resolved. The sequence came from a human donor in good health. The sequencing sample was made of naive CD4+ T cells sorted from blood. CDR3 sequence reads: CASSYASPGNTIYF. The CDR3 coding sequence is TGTGCCAGCAGTTACGCCAGCCCTGGAAACACCATATATTTT.